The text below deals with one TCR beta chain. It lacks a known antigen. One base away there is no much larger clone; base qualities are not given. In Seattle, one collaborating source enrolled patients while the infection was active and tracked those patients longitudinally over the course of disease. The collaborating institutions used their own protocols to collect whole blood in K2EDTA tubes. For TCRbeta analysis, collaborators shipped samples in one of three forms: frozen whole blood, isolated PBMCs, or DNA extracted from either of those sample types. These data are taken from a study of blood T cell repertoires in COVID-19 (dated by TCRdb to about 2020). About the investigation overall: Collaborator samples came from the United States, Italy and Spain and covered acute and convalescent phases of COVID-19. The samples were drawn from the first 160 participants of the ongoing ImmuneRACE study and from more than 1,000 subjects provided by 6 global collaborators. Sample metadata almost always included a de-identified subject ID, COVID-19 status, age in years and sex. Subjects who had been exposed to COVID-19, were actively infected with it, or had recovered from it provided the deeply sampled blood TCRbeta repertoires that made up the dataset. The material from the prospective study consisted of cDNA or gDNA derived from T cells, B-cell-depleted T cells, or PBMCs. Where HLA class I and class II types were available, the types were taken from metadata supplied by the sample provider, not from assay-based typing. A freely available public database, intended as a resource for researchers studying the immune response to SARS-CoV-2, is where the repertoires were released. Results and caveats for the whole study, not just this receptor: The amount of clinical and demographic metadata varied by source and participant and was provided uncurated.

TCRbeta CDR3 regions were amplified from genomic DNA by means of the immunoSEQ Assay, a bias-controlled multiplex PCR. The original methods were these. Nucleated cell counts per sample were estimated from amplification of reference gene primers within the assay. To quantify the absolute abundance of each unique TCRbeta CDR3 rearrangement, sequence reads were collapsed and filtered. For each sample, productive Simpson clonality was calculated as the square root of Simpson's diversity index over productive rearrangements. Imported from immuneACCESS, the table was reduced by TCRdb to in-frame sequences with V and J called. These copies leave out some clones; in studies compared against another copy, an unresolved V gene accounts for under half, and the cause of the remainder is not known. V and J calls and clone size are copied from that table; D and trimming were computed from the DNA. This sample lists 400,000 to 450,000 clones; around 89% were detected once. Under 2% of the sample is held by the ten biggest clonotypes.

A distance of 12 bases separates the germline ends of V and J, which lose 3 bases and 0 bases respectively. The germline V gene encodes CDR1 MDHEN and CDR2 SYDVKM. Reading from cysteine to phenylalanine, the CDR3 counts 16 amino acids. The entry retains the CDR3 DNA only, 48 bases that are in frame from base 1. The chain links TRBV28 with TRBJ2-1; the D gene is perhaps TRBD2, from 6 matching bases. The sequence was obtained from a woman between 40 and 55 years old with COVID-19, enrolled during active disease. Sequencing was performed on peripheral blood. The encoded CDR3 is CASSFPGLSSYNEQFF. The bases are TGTGCCAGCAGTTTCCCGGGACTCAGCTCCTACAATGAGCAGTTCTTC.